This section outlines one T cell receptor beta chain sequence together with its context. Its antigen is undetermined. This sample also contains other DNA sequences that code for the same CDR3. CDR3 length: 14 amino acids. The germline V and J ends were trimmed by 0 bases and 0 bases, with 6 bases remaining between them. Germline V lookup: CDR1 SGHRS, CDR2 YFSETQ. The data originate from a study of vaccination effects on CD4 cells after COVID-19. Some clones are missing from TCRdb's copy, which holds only in-frame ones; the method was immunoSEQ multiplex PCR. This sample carries around 63,000 clones, around 75% of them seen once, and the ten largest clones take roughly 4%. Sequencing was preceded by expansion of antigen-specific CD4+ T cells with viral peptide pools in the ViraFEST assay. Isolation of CD4+ T cells took place after about nine days of culture. None of the vaccinated had previously contracted SARS-CoV-2, and their nucleocapsid antibodies tested negative. PBMC were cultured at a few million per well with roughly 10 IU/ml IL-2 and 9.5 to 10 ug/ml peptides.

Sequencing was performed on CD4+ T cells from PBMCs cultured with HCoV-OC43 spike peptides, taken before COVID-19 vaccination. Regarding subset: HCoV-OC43 spike overlapping peptide pool stimulation. J is TRBJ1-1 and V is TRBV5-1; D is unclear. The clonotype comes from a human donor who received a COVID-19 vaccine. The CDR3 region is CASSLASMNTEAFF. DNA for the CDR3: TGCGCCAGCAGCTTGGCCTCAATGAACACTGAAGCTTTCTTT.